What follows are 13 T cell receptor beta chains derived from one specimen sequenced in a study of T cells after yellow fever vaccination. TCRdb ran MiXCR on the 5' RACE reads and lists one entry per CDR3 protein. The table lists under 300,000 distinct CDR3 sequences, 6.9% of them singletons. The sample was CD4+ T cells sorted from PBMCs, taken 15 days after the yellow fever booster vaccination. These receptors all come from a young man who received the YFV17D yellow fever vaccine.

The gene calls are TRBV12-3 or TRBV12-4 and TRBJ1-6, with TRBD1 matching 10 bases. CDR3 size: 15 residues. Trimming removed 6 bases from V and 6 bases from J; junction bases left unmatched: 5. The CDR3 bases are TGTGCCAGCAGCGCGCGGGACAGGGGTAATTCACCCCTCCACTTT. Amino acids: CASSARDRGNSPLHF.

This clonotype was seen at least ten times. The rearrangement uses TRBV5-1 and TRBJ2-5; the D is unclear. The CDR3 is 12 amino acids. CDR1 is SGHRS and CDR2 is YFSETQ in the germline V gene. Trimming pared 0 bases from V and 5 bases from J, leaving 5 bases between. The CDR3 sequence: CASSLDGETQYF. CDR3 coding DNA: TGCGCCAGCAGCTTGGATGGGGAGACCCAGTACTTC.

This clonotype was observed a few times. The chain employs TRBV15 and TRBJ2-3; 7 bases line up with TRBD1. Germline lookup yields CDR1 LNHNV and CDR2 YYDKDF (reference sequence). Trimming at V came to 9 bases and at J to 2 bases, leaving 11 bases not matched to a gene. The CDR3 covers 15 residues. CDR3 DNA sequence: TGTGCCACTGCCAATCCCGGGACAGACACAGATACGCAGTATTTT. Amino acid sequence: CATANPGTDTDTQYF.

This sequence joins TRBV29-1 and TRBJ2-7; 9 positions match TRBD1. Germline V lookup: CDR1 SQVTM, CDR2 ANQGSEA. The V segment lost 4 bases and the J segment 6 bases; nucleotides outside the gene matches: 4. The CDR3 loop spans 12 amino acids. In DNA, the CDR3 is TGCAGCGTTGGACAGGGGGTAGGCGAGCAGTACTTC. Protein: CSVGQGVGEQYF.

J is TRBJ2-4 and V is TRBV18; 7 positions match TRBD2. The CDR3 is 14 amino acids. Germline V CDR1 and CDR2: KGHSH, LQKENI. V shed 2 bases and J 7 bases; nucleotides not matched to a gene: 5. CDR3 in DNA: TGTGCCAGCTCACCAGCCGCGGGGGAGAACATTCAGTACTTC. Its protein is CASSPAAGENIQYF.

This clonotype appeared a few times. The V and J genes are TRBV12-3 or TRBV12-4 and TRBJ2-3; D unresolved. The CDR3 loop spans 15 amino acids. V dropped 3 bases and J dropped 2 bases, with 12 bases sitting between them. The CDR3 bases are TGTGCCAGCAGTTTGGGTATCACAGACACAGATACGCAGTATTTT. Translated: CASSLGITDTDTQYF.

This clonotype came up many times. The CDR3 bases are TGTGCCAGCAGCCTTCGACTCTTTTCCGCCGTCCCCCTGGTCACAGATACGCAGTATTTT. Amino acids: CASSLRLFSAVPLVTDTQYF. The chain links TRBV6-2 or TRBV6-3 to TRBJ2-3; no reliable D call. V was pared by 6 bases and J by 2 bases, with 30 bases between. Germline V lookup: CDR1 MNHEY, CDR2 SVGEGT. This CDR3 is 20 amino acids long.

CDR3: CASSLLGKRETQYF. DNA for the CDR3: TGTGCCAGCAGTTTATTGGGAAAGAGGGAGACCCAGTACTTC. V usage is TRBV12-3 or TRBV12-4 and J usage is TRBJ2-5; D unclear. Trimming took 2 bases from V and 5 from J, leaving 12 bases between them. The CDR3 covers 14 residues.

This clonotype was counted a few times. The chain combines TRBV7-3 with TRBJ2-1, with D hard to call. CDR3 length: 14 residues. Trimming pared 1 base from V and 5 bases from J, leaving 9 bases between. The germline V gene encodes CDR1 SGHTA and CDR2 FQGTGA. The CDR3 spells CASSLNSLDNEQFF. DNA for the CDR3: TGTGCCAGCAGCTTAAACAGCCTTGACAATGAGCAGTTCTTC.

There are a few counts of this clonotype. This sequence joins TRBV4-2 and TRBJ1-5, with a possible D match to TRBD1 (6 bases). This CDR3 contains 16 residues. Trimming removed 1 base from V and 5 bases from J, with 15 bases in between. Germline CDR1 reads LGHNA; CDR2 reads YNFKEQ. The CDR3 here is CASSQAGLKGDQPQHF. Written as DNA, the CDR3 is TGTGCCAGCAGCCAAGCCGGACTCAAGGGGGATCAGCCCCAGCATTTT.

This clonotype was seen ten or more times. The J gene is TRBJ2-7, the V gene TRBV20-1; 7 bases are shared with TRBD2. J was trimmed by 0 bases and V by 0 bases; bases with no gene match: 5. The CDR3 consists of 15 residues. Germline V gives CDR1 DFQATT, CDR2 SNEGSKA (reference sequence). CDR3 DNA sequence: TGCAGTGCTAGAGAGTGGGGCGGGAGCTCCTACGAGCAGTACTTC. It specifies CSAREWGGSSYEQYF.

V usage is TRBV12-3 or TRBV12-4 and J usage is TRBJ2-1, with 7 bases identical to TRBD2. V trimming: 7 bases; J trimming: 8 bases; junction bases outside the gene matches: 20. The CDR3 loop spans 17 amino acids. The CDR3 coding sequence is TGTGCCAGCATACCTCATTGGGCGGGAGTGTCTGGCGATGAGCAGTTCTTC. As protein: CASIPHWAGVSGDEQFF.

This clonotype was counted many times. V is TRBV7-2 and J is TRBJ1-2; D is uncertain. Germline V gene data show CDR1 as SGHTA and CDR2 as FQGNSA. V was trimmed by 1 base and J by 4 bases, leaving 4 bases between them. CDR3 size: 12 residues. CDR3 sequence (DNA): TGTGCCAGCAGCTTAGGACTCTATGGCTACACCTTC. Its protein product is CASSLGLYGYTF.